This paragraph covers one T cell receptor (beta chain) sequence. What this receptor recognizes is not known. Base qualities are not provided; no much larger clone lies one nucleotide away. The time point label on this specimen signifies: blood 4 weeks post-SBRT, at nephrectomy. The sample's treatment or condition, from its label and the paper: 15 Gy SBRT to primary tumor, nephrectomy 4 weeks later. The samples were obtained from a clinical trial, where primary renal cell carcinomas were treated with 15 Gy stereotactic body radiation therapy and then removed by nephrectomy 4 weeks afterward. Serial peripheral blood from radiation-treated patients was sampled at baseline, 2 weeks and 4 weeks after SBRT to track tumor-enriched clonotypes. Every patient's renal cell carcinoma showed clear cell pathology. The QIAamp DNA Blood Mini Kit (Qiagen) was used to prepare genomic DNA for TCR sequencing. Only samples passing all quality control checks were included in the analyses.

These data originate in a study of radiation and T cells in renal cell carcinoma (dated by TCRdb to 2019 to 2021). Study-wide context: TCR beta sequencing covered 50 or so samples in total, comprising around 26 tumors and roughly 27 peripheral blood samples. The last blood draw happened 4 weeks after radiation, timed to coincide with nephrectomy. Across all 50 or so samples, several million unique CDR3 nucleotide sequences, encoding 2,658,974 unique CDR3 amino acid sequences, were identified.

What the work shows at the level of the full study, not this receptor alone: The single-armed trial design could not address effects of radiation dose or scheduling on the TCR repertoire. In blood, the top tumor clonotypes increased between baseline and 2 weeks post-radiation and then shrank by 4 weeks, which suggests that tumor-resident clones expanded only transiently. Because pretreatment tumor biopsies were not available, the baseline intratumoral presence of clonotypes could not be determined. Blood repertoire dynamics were not followed beyond 4 weeks after treatment.

Reading from cysteine to phenylalanine, the CDR3 counts 13 amino acids. Solely the CDR3 DNA is kept, with 39 bases framed from the first base. The CDR1 and CDR2 encoded by the germline V gene (reference sequence) are SGHNT and YYREEE. At the junction V is shortened by 0 bases and J by 5 bases, with 5 bases in between. The immunoSEQ kit was used, according to the manufacturer's recommendations, to generate TCR beta libraries from genomic DNA. Library preparation used a first multiplex PCR with proprietary primers, then a second PCR adding unique barcodes, with bead cleanups after each round. Each sample batch included a kit-provided positive control reaction and a negative control reaction. The final libraries were assessed on an Agilent 4200 TapeStation D1000 ScreenTape, pooled by volume, and quantified by qPCR. An Illumina NextSeq500 fitted with a MidOutput 150-cycle cartridge performed the sequencing, running 156 Read1 cycles and 15 Index1 cycles with the kit's custom primers. The pooled library was loaded at about 1 pM, with an approximately 20% PhiX control spiked in. In the paper's pipeline: Vendor-processed data were analyzed in R, with a clonotype defined as all T cells sharing the same CDR3 nucleotide sequence. For clone abundance analyses, frequencies were normalized to the 10,000 most abundant clones per sample. Before analysis, public T cell clones were removed, and these numbered fewer than five per sample on average. Tumor-enriched and baseline blood-enriched clonotypes were defined by at least a 32-fold difference in abundance between compartments. A beta-binomial differential abundance model was used to identify clonotypes that were expanded or contracted between blood time points. Tumor-blood repertoire similarity was measured with the Baroni-Urbani and Buser coefficient, and group comparisons used two-tailed Wilcoxon tests in R. Sourced from immuneACCESS, this table was stored by TCRdb with only in-frame sequences that have V and J called. A share of the clones is absent; for the studies checked, an unresolved V gene accounts for under half, and the remainder has no known explanation. From that table come the V and J calls and clone size; the DNA was used to work out D and trimming. The sample data list around 180,000 clones, and around 89% of these were observed just once. The ten most abundant clones make up 11% of the sample.

This TCR derives from a woman aged 45-59 years with renal cell carcinoma. The chain was built from TRBV5-4 and TRBJ2-2, with the D gene not confidently named. The sequencing here drew on blood, taken from a patient whose treatment included radiotherapy and nephrectomy. The nucleotides are TGTGCCAGCAGCTTGGTAGTTACCGGGGAGCTGTTTTTT. It encodes CASSLVVTGELFF.